The rows below give T cell receptor beta chains drawn from one sample of a study of T cells after yellow fever vaccination. TCRdb called the 5' RACE reads again in MiXCR, with one record for every CDR3 protein. The sample gives under 600,000 distinct CDR3 sequences, approximately 15% of which show up once; roughly 13% is in the top ten. The sample consisted of PBMCs, taken on the day of the yellow fever booster vaccination. The receptors here all came from a man younger than 45 who received the YFV17D yellow fever vaccine. Each CDR3 is given with its conserved first and last residue. The D gene is left open where the match is weak. Clone sizes are given selectively: once, few, many, or a class where the clone is expanded.

abundance,d_gene,j_gene,v_gene,CDR3nt,CDR3aa
few,TRBD1,TRBJ1-5,TRBV12-3/TRBV12-4,TGTGCCAGCAGTTTAGCGCTTGACAGGGAAATGCTTTATAGCAATCAGCCCCAGCATTTT,CASSLALDREMLYSNQPQHF
-,-,TRBJ2-1,TRBV6-5,TGTGCCAGCAGTTACTCCGCGCTGACAGAAGACAATGAGCAGTTCTTC,CASSYSALTEDNEQFF
-,-,TRBJ1-2,TRBV20-1,TGCAGTGCCCAAAGGGGAGACTATGGCTACACCTTC,CSAQRGDYGYTF
many,-,TRBJ2-7,TRBV20-1,TGCAGTGCTAGCGGGAACCCCGCTTCGCCCCTCGAGCAGTACTTC,CSASGNPASPLEQYF
-,TRBD1,TRBJ2-7,TRBV6-1,TGTGCCATCCGGTTAAAGACAGGGGAGAACGAGCAGTACTTC,CAIRLKTGENEQYF
few,-,TRBJ2-2,TRBV24-1,TGTGCCACCAGTGACCGCGGGGCAACCTCACGCACCGGGGAGCTGTTTTTT,CATSDRGATSRTGELFF
-,-,TRBJ2-7,TRBV6-1,TGTGCCAGCCGAAATGGCGGGTTGGTATACGAGCAGTACTTC,CASRNGGLVYEQYF
-,TRBD2,TRBJ2-1,TRBV10-2,TGCGCCAGCATGGGACTAGCGGGTTCCTACAATGAGCAGTTCTTC,CASMGLAGSYNEQFF
-,-,TRBJ2-7,TRBV3-1,TGTGCCAGCAGCCAAGATTGGAGGTCCTACGAGCAGTACTTC,CASSQDWRSYEQYF
few,TRBD2,TRBJ2-7,TRBV7-2,TGTGCCAGCAGCTTCAGCGGGATGAGCTCCTACGAGCAGTACTTC,CASSFSGMSSYEQYF
-,TRBD1,TRBJ2-1,TRBV6-1,TGTGCCAGCAACTCCCGGGACAGGGGCAGGAATGAGCAGTTCTTC,CASNSRDRGRNEQFF
-,-,TRBJ2-5,TRBV6-6,TGTGCCAGCAGTTACGTTAGAGAGACCCAGTACTTC,CASSYVRETQYF
-,-,TRBJ2-1,TRBV5-5,TGTGCCAGCAGCTTGGCGGGAACTCAAGACAATGAGCAGTTCTTC,CASSLAGTQDNEQFF
few,-,TRBJ2-1,TRBV5-8,TGTGCCAGCAGTTCCCAACCGGGACTCTACAATGAGCAGTTCTTC,CASSSQPGLYNEQFF
few,TRBD1,TRBJ2-1,TRBV5-1,TGCGCCAGCAGCTCGCATCCTCACAGGGGGCACAATGAGCAGTTCTTC,CASSSHPHRGHNEQFF
-,-,TRBJ1-2,TRBV20-1,TGCAGTGCTAGACTAAATGGGTATGGCTACACCTTC,CSARLNGYGYTF
many,-,TRBJ1-5,TRBV20-1,TGCAGTGCTAGAGATGTAAGCAGTCCCCAGCCCCAGCATTTT,CSARDVSSPQPQHF
-,-,TRBJ1-4,TRBV10-3,TGTGCCATCAGTGAGGAGGGTGAAAAACTGTTTTTT,CAISEEGEKLFF
-,-,TRBJ2-7,TRBV7-6,TGTGCCAGCAGCTCCGGGACGATCCCTTTCGAGCAGTACTTC,CASSSGTIPFEQYF
-,-,TRBJ1-1,TRBV29-1,TGCAGCGTGGGGGGAGGGGTGAACACTGAAGCTTTCTTT,CSVGGGVNTEAFF
few,-,TRBJ2-7,TRBV15,TGTGCCACCAGCAGAGATCCGGTTCCCAGCTACGAGCAGTACTTC,CATSRDPVPSYEQYF
-,-,TRBJ2-3,TRBV5-1,TGCGCCAGCCGGGGCGAGACAGGCTTTACAGATACGCAGTATTTT,CASRGETGFTDTQYF
-,TRBD1,TRBJ2-2,TRBV3-1,TGTGCCACCACCCAAGAGTCGGACAGGGTGAACACCGGGGAGCTGTTTTTT,CATTQESDRVNTGELFF
few,-,TRBJ2-5,TRBV5-4,TGTGCCAGCACAGCGGGTCTTGCGGAGACCCAGTACTTC,CASTAGLAETQYF
few,TRBD2,TRBJ2-1,TRBV27,TGTGCCAGCAGTTCCCCCTCCGGGTATAGCGGGAGTATGGGGCAAGACTACAATGAGCAGTTCTTC,CASSSPSGYSGSMGQDYNEQFF
-,-,TRBJ2-3,TRBV5-1,TGCGCCAGCAGCTCAACCTTCGGAGGGACAGATACGCAGTATTTT,CASSSTFGGTDTQYF
-,-,TRBJ2-2,TRBV2,TGTGCCACCGGGGAGGCAGGGAACACCGGGGAGCTGTTTTTT,CATGEAGNTGELFF
few,-,TRBJ2-7,TRBV12-3/TRBV12-4,TGTGCCAGCAGTTTATGGGACGAGGGCAACGAGCAGTACTTC,CASSLWDEGNEQYF
few,TRBD1,TRBJ1-2,TRBV5-4,TGTGCCAGCACTATGGACAGGGGCTATGGCTACACCTTC,CASTMDRGYGYTF
-,-,TRBJ2-2,TRBV7-3,TGTGCCAGCAGCTTAACCCAGCAGGGCACCGGGGAGCTGTTTTTT,CASSLTQQGTGELFF
few,-,TRBJ2-1,TRBV6-5,TGTGCCAGCAGTTTTAGCGCCCCCTACAATGAGCAGTTCTTC,CASSFSAPYNEQFF
-,-,TRBJ2-3,TRBV12-3/TRBV12-4,TGTGCCAGCAACAAAGACGGGGGAAACACAGATACGCAGTATTTT,CASNKDGGNTDTQYF
-,-,TRBJ1-4,TRBV7-8,TGTGCCAGCAGCCCGCAAGGAGCGCGTAATGAAAAACTGTTTTTT,CASSPQGARNEKLFF
-,TRBD2,TRBJ2-2,TRBV12-3/TRBV12-4,TGTGCCAGCAGTCCGGGACGGGAGGGCTTAAAATTCACCGGGGAGCTGTTTTTT,CASSPGREGLKFTGELFF
few,-,TRBJ2-1,TRBV27,TGTGCCAGCAGTTTATCGATTTATGAGCAGTTCTTC,CASSLSIYEQFF
-,TRBD2,TRBJ2-7,TRBV12-3/TRBV12-4,TGTGCCAGCAGGGAAGCGGGATTGGGCTACGAGCAGTACTTC,CASREAGLGYEQYF
few,TRBD2,TRBJ2-1,TRBV7-8,TGTGCCAGCAGCGTGACTAGCGGGATCTCCTACAATGAGCAGTTCTTC,CASSVTSGISYNEQFF
few,TRBD2,TRBJ2-1,TRBV9,TGTGCCAGCAGCGTGACTAGCGGGAGTACTGAGCAGTTCTTC,CASSVTSGSTEQFF
few,-,TRBJ1-3,TRBV28,TGTGCCAGCAGTCCACAGGGCGTTCGGGGCACCATATATTTT,CASSPQGVRGTIYF
few,-,TRBJ2-6,TRBV6-2/TRBV6-3,TGTGCCAGCACCAACAACAGGGTCGTGGGGGCCAACGTCCTGACTTTC,CASTNNRVVGANVLTF
few,-,TRBJ2-1,TRBV9,TGTGCCAGCAGCGTAGAAGCTGGGCAGGCCAATGAGCAGTTCTTC,CASSVEAGQANEQFF
few,-,TRBJ2-7,TRBV27,TGTGCCAGCAGCTACGCCCACAGCTCCTACGAGCAGTACTTC,CASSYAHSSYEQYF
-,-,TRBJ2-1,TRBV9,TGTGCCAGCAGCGTAGTTGAGGGGGCCTACAATGAGCAGTTCTTC,CASSVVEGAYNEQFF
-,-,TRBJ2-2,TRBV10-1,TGCGCCAGCAGTGATGTCGCAATGGCAAGAACCGGGGAGCTGTTTTTT,CASSDVAMARTGELFF
-,-,TRBJ1-4,TRBV20-1,TGCAGTGCTCCGGACGGTTTAGCAAAACTGTTTTTT,CSAPDGLAKLFF
few,-,TRBJ2-1,TRBV6-2/TRBV6-3,TGTGCCAGTTCAACTCGGACTCGTTCAATCAAGGAGCAGTTCTTC,CASSTRTRSIKEQFF
many,-,TRBJ1-2,TRBV6-5,TGTGCCAGCAGCCCTAGGAACTATGGCTACACCTTC,CASSPRNYGYTF
-,-,TRBJ1-5,TRBV15,TGTGCCACCCAATCCTTTGACAATCAGCCCCAGCATTTT,CATQSFDNQPQHF
many,TRBD2,TRBJ2-1,TRBV5-1,TGCGCCAGCAGCTTGGGACTAGCGGGAGGGACGTACAATGAGCAGTTCTTC,CASSLGLAGGTYNEQFF
-,-,TRBJ1-1,TRBV5-5,TGTGCCAGCAGCTTTGGGGCGAACGGCGAAGCTTTCTTT,CASSFGANGEAFF
few,-,TRBJ2-3,TRBV9,TGTGCCAGCAGCTCGGGACCTGGGGGGACAGATACGCAGTATTTT,CASSSGPGGTDTQYF
-,TRBD2,TRBJ2-7,TRBV20-1,TGCAGTGCGCAGGGACTAGCGGGAGTTGGCGAGCAGTACTTC,CSAQGLAGVGEQYF
few,-,TRBJ2-7,TRBV5-6,TGTGCCAGCAGCTTGGTGGCGGACTACGAGCAGTACTTC,CASSLVADYEQYF
-,-,TRBJ2-7,TRBV6-1,TGTGCCAGCAGAGCCGGGACCAGCTCTTTCTACGAGCAGTACTTC,CASRAGTSSFYEQYF
-,TRBD2,TRBJ2-2,TRBV7-2,TGTGCCAGCAGCTTAACCCGACTAGCACAGAACACCGGGGAGCTGTTTTTT,CASSLTRLAQNTGELFF
-,-,TRBJ2-7,TRBV4-3,TGCGCCAGCAGCCAAGAACCCAGGGGAAGTTACGAGCAGTACTTC,CASSQEPRGSYEQYF
once,-,TRBJ2-7,TRBV5-6,TGTGCCAGCAGCTTCCGGGGCGTGCATCCCTACGAGCAGTACTTC,CASSFRGVHPYEQYF
few,-,TRBJ2-3,TRBV7-2,TGTGCCAGCAGCTTACCGCGGGCAGATACGCAGTATTTT,CASSLPRADTQYF
-,-,TRBJ2-7,TRBV7-6,TGTGCCAGCAGCTCCTACCCCGGGACAAACTACGAGCAGTACTTC,CASSSYPGTNYEQYF